This T cell receptor (beta chain) is drawn from a study of T-cell reconstitution after alpha-beta-depleted transplantation in children. Germline V gene sequence: CDR1 LNHNV, CDR2 YYDKDF (reference sequence). The CDR3 is made up of 13 amino acids. In its sample, this clonotype was seen a few times. Compared with germline, one end of the junction differs, possibly owing to a read error. The TCRbeta library incorporated unique molecular identifiers. TCRdb re-derived calls from the PCR reads in MiXCR, one entry per CDR3 protein. Counted here are approximately 200,000 distinct CDR3 sequences, roughly 15% occurring once; the ten biggest clones make up roughly 13%.

V usage is TRBV15 and J usage is TRBJ2-1, with TRBD1 matching 7 bases. This specimen consisted of PBMCs from the stem cell graft donor, obtained from the stem cell graft. The source of this sequence is a human donor who donated a stem cell graft to a child with acute lymphoblastic leukemia. CDR3 bases: TGTGCCACCAGCAGAGATATAAGTAGGGGGCCCCTCTTC. Residues: CATSRDISRGPLF.